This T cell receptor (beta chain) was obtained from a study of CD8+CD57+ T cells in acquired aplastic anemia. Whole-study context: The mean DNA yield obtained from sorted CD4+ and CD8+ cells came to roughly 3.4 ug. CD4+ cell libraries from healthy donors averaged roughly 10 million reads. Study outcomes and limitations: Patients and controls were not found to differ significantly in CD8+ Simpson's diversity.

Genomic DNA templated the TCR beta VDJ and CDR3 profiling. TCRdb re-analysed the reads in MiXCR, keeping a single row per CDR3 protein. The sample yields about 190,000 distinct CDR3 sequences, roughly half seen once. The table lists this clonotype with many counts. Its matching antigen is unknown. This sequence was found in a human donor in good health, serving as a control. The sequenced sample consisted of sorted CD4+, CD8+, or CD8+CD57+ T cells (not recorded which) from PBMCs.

CDR3 nucleotides: TGTGCCAGCAGTCGCGGTGGTCAGGCTGGTATGAATGGCTACACCTTC. The encoded protein is CASSRGGQAGMNGYTF. The chain recombines TRBV7-3 with TRBJ1-2; D not certain. Germline V gene sequence: CDR1 SGHTA, CDR2 FQGTGA. This CDR3 comprises 16 residues. Trimming took off 6 bases at V and 6 bases at J, with 23 bases between the two ends.